This TCR beta chain is drawn from a study of blood T cell repertoires in COVID-19. As for the study in general: COVID-19 samples from acute and convalescent phases originated in the United States, Italy and Spain.

Authors' data handling: Amplifying reference gene primers gave estimates of nucleated cell counts. The repertoire was sequenced with immunoSEQ multiplex PCR; TCRdb's copy has only in-frame clones and lacks some. V, J and clone size are those of that table, while D and trimming were read from the DNA. The sample includes fewer than 200,000 clones, around four fifths of them seen just once. Seattle cases were enrolled at active infection and followed longitudinally. Per germline, CDR1 LGHNA and CDR2 YNFKEQ. The length of the CDR3 is 17 residues. V lost 2 bases, J lost 10 bases, and 14 bases stayed unmatched.

The chain carries TRBV4-2 and TRBJ1-6; 7 positions match TRBD1. The receptor's source is a woman of 80 years or more with COVID-19, enrolled during active disease. The specimen sequenced was peripheral blood. The CDR3 region has the DNA TGTGCCAGCAGCCAATCAGCAGGGGGTTGGGGGGAGTCACCCCTCCACTTT. Translating gives CASSQSAGGWGESPLHF.